Below, 3 T cell receptor beta chains from the same sample are listed, as sequenced in a study of spatial heterogeneity in lung cancer. Antigen specificity for these receptors is unknown. Time point indicated: sample taken at primary tumor resection. Overall study results and limits: It was found that expanded intratumoral alpha and beta TCR counts tracked tumor mutation counts.

TCRdb analysed the 5' RACE reads with MiXCR anew, one entry per CDR3 protein. Of approximately 10,000 distinct CDR3 sequences in the sample, more than 4.5% are singletons; the top ten hold around 12%. The source was lung tumor tissue, collected at surgery. The source is a male donor with early-stage non-small cell lung cancer.

This clonotype appeared many times. Found in a library prepared for alpha chains, this beta chain is an off-target read, and its abundance has little meaning. V is TRBV7-9 and J is TRBJ2-1, with 13 bases that match TRBD2. CDR3 length equals 15 residues. With V trimmed by 5 bases and J by 7 bases, 5 bases remained unmatched. Germline lookup yields CDR1 SEHNR and CDR2 FQNEAQ (reference sequence). CDR3 region: CASSKLAGGLNEQFF. DNA of the CDR3: TGTGCCAGCAGCAAACTAGCGGGAGGGTTGAATGAGCAGTTCTTC. Together with reference TRBV7-9 and TRBJ2-1, the CDR3 gives the full variable domain: DTGVSQNPRHKITKRGQNVTFRCDPISEHNRLYWYRQTLGQGPEFLTYFQNEAQLEKSRLLSDRFSAERPKGSFSTLEIQRTEQGDSAMYLCASSKLAGGLNEQFFGPGTRLTVL.

This clonotype is labeled as medium-sized. This beta chain is a stray read from a library made for alpha chains; its abundance is not meaningful. The rearrangement links TRBV20-1 to TRBJ2-7; possible D gene TRBD1, 5 bases. Per germline, CDR1 DFQATT and CDR2 SNEGSKA (reference sequence). Deletions cut 2 bases from V and 2 bases from J, with 16 bases between. This CDR3 spans 15 amino acids. The CDR3 spells CSARPTDILTYEQYF. The DNA of the CDR3 is TGCAGTGCTAGACCAACGGACATCCTAACCTACGAGCAGTACTTC.

This clonotype occurred many times. The library was built for alpha chains, so this beta chain is an off-target read and its size means little. This rearrangement joins TRBV19 to TRBJ2-6, with D possibly being TRBD2 (5 bases). Looked up from germline, CDR1 is LNHDA and CDR2 is SQIVND (reference sequence). This CDR3 is built from 16 residues. V was shortened by 4 bases and J by 4 bases, with 14 bases between the two germline ends. The chain's CDR3 is CASSNLEGLGANVLTF. CDR3 sequence (DNA): TGTGCCAGTAGTAACCTCGAGGGCCTCGGGGCCAACGTCCTGACTTTC.